This entry lists 26 T cell receptor beta chains sequenced from one sample in a study of blood T cell repertoires in COVID-19. Libraries were prepared by immunoSEQ multiplex PCR; TCRdb keeps only in-frame clonotypes and omits some of them. The sample records about 11,000 clones, around 87% being singletons. The source material was peripheral blood. Receptor source: a human donor in a cohort sampled during active COVID-19.

The chain joins TRBV28 to TRBJ1-3, with 9 nucleotides matching TRBD1. Germline V gene lookup returns CDR1 MDHEN and CDR2 SYDVKM. This CDR3 spans 14 amino acids. V lost 8 bases and J lost 2; bases outside the gene matches: 4. Here the CDR3 DNA reads TGTGCCAGCCGGGACAGGGTGGCTGGAAACACCATATATTTT. This sequence encodes CASRDRVAGNTIYF.

The rearrangement links TRBV7-9 to TRBJ2-3; D might be TRBD2 (5 bases). The V end was cut by 0 bases, the J end by 2 bases, with 12 bases between. The CDR3 loop spans 16 amino acids. Germline V gene data show CDR1 as SEHNR and CDR2 as FQNEAQ (reference sequence). The CDR3 reads CASSLAKGLDTDTQYF. CDR3 coding DNA: TGTGCCAGCAGCTTAGCTAAAGGACTCGACACAGATACGCAGTATTTT.

This chain connects TRBV28 to TRBJ1-5, with 7 bases identical to TRBD1. Germline assignment: CDR1 MDHEN and CDR2 SYDVKM. The CDR3 is 16 amino acids. Trimming took 1 base from V and 7 from J; bases not matched to a gene: 10. This chain's CDR3 is CASSLLTGAFGQPQHF. As DNA, the CDR3 is TGTGCCAGCAGTTTATTAACAGGGGCCTTCGGGCAGCCCCAGCATTTT.

This clone came up once. The chain links TRBV18 to TRBJ1-2; TRBD1 aligns across 8 bases. Germline assignment: CDR1 KGHSH and CDR2 LQKENI. The trim removed 5 bases at V and 6 bases at J, leaving 2 bases unmatched. The CDR3 has 12 residues. CDR3 sequence: CASSDRGDGYTF. For the CDR3, the DNA is TGTGCCAGCTCAGACAGGGGTGATGGCTACACCTTC.

This chain uses TRBV10-3 with TRBJ1-1, with TRBD1 as a possible D gene (6 bases). V lost 7 bases and J 1 base, leaving 13 bases between the germline ends. Germline V gene data show CDR1 as ENHRY and CDR2 as SYGVKD. The CDR3 is made up of 14 amino acids. The CDR3 nucleotides read TGTGCCATCACCCGGGGGGGGGCGAACACTGAAGCTTTCTTT. Translating gives CAITRGGANTEAFF.

In this sample, this clone turned up a few times. The V and J genes are TRBV19 and TRBJ1-5, with TRBD1 matching over 7 bases. The germline gives CDR1 LNHDA, CDR2 SQIVND (reference sequence). This CDR3 is 17 amino acids long. After removal of 1 base from V and 5 bases from J, the junction contained 11 bases not matched to a gene. The chain's CDR3 is CASSIGGAGGSDQPQHF. DNA for the CDR3: TGTGCCAGTAGTATAGGGGGGGCAGGGGGATCCGATCAGCCCCAGCATTTT.

The chain is built from TRBV5-5 and TRBJ1-4; 8 nucleotides line up with TRBD1. This CDR3 is built from 16 residues. Per germline, CDR1 SGHKS and CDR2 YYEKEE (reference sequence). The trim removed 4 bases at V and 3 bases at J, leaving 8 bases unmatched. Here the CDR3 reads CASSKTGVPANEKLFF. The CDR3 DNA follows: TGTGCCAGCAGCAAGACAGGGGTTCCAGCTAATGAAAAACTGTTTTTT.

The chain carries TRBV6-6 and TRBJ1-2, with 7 bases fitting TRBD1. This CDR3 is 14 amino acids long. Per germline, CDR1 MNHNY and CDR2 SVGAGI (reference sequence). Germline trimming cut 2 bases from V and 5 bases from J; bases unmatched to any gene: 5. The CDR3 loop reads CASSYEGAQYGYTF. The DNA for the CDR3 is TGTGCCAGCAGTTACGAGGGGGCCCAGTATGGCTACACCTTC.

The chain is built from TRBV7-9 and TRBJ1-1; D is unresolved. Germline CDR1 SEHNR, CDR2 FQNEAQ (reference sequence). This CDR3 comprises 16 residues. V was shortened by 3 bases and J by 1 base, with 15 bases between the two germline ends. The CDR3 nucleotides read TGTGCCAGCAGCTTCCCGGCCGGACTTCCGAACACTGAAGCTTTCTTT. The encoded protein is CASSFPAGLPNTEAFF.

The table lists this clone with a count of one. The chain combines TRBV30 with TRBJ1-2, with 7 bases lining up with TRBD1. Germline loops: CDR1 GTSNPN, CDR2 SVGIG (reference sequence). The CDR3 spans 14 residues. With V trimmed by 3 bases and J by 0 bases, 4 bases remained unmatched. CDR3 sequence (DNA): TGTGCCTGGAGCCAGGGACAGCCTAACTATGGCTACACCTTC. Its protein is CAWSQGQPNYGYTF.

The rearrangement uses TRBV5-1 and TRBJ2-4, with 10 bases that match TRBD1. The CDR3 has 15 residues. Germline CDR1 is SGHRS and CDR2 is YFSETQ. Trimming removed 0 bases from V and 9 bases from J; junction bases left unmatched: 6. The CDR3 protein is CASSLGQGAGGIQYF. CDR3 bases: TGCGCCAGCAGCTTGGGACAGGGGGCAGGGGGCATTCAGTACTTC.

The rearrangement links TRBV3-1 (or the pseudogene TRBV3-2) to TRBJ1-6; 7 nucleotides agree with TRBD1. The CDR3 spans 14 residues. Germline assignment: CDR1 LGHDT and CDR2 YNNKEL (reference sequence). With 0 bases clipped from V and 7 bases from J, the junction kept 0 bases outside the gene matches. The CDR3 sequence is CASSQETGNSPLHF. CDR3 bases: TGTGCCAGCAGCCAAGAGACAGGGAATTCACCCCTCCACTTT.

The rearrangement links TRBV7-8 to TRBJ2-7; 12 nucleotides align to TRBD2. The length of the CDR3 is 14 residues. Germline CDR1 and CDR2: SGHVS and FQNEAQ. V was pared by 4 bases and J by 3 bases, with 1 base of the junction left unmatched. CDR3 nucleotides: TGTGCCAGCAGCTGGACTAGCGGGGTCTACGAGCAGTACTTC. It specifies CASSWTSGVYEQYF. Full variable domain (missing parts from reference TRBV7-8 and TRBJ2-7): GAGVSQSPRYKVAKRGQDVALRCDPISGHVSLFWYQQALGQGPEFLTYFQNEAQLDKSGLPSDRFFAERPEGSVSTLKIQRTQQEDSAVYLCASSWTSGVYEQYFGPGTRLTVT.

CDR3 protein: CASTPGQTNTDTQYF. CDR3 nucleotide sequence: TGTGCCAGCACCCCCGGACAGACCAACACAGATACGCAGTATTTT. V usage is TRBV11-3 and J usage is TRBJ2-3; D may be TRBD1 (6 bases). CDR1 and CDR2 (germline): SGHNT, YENEEA. The CDR3 sequence is 15 residues long. V shed 7 bases and J shed 2 bases, with 16 bases lying between them.

This clone was detected only once. The CDR3 protein is CASRRAGAGETQYF. CDR3 DNA: TGTGCCAGCCGCCGGGCGGGGGCGGGGGAGACCCAGTACTTC. The rearrangement uses TRBV27 and TRBJ2-5; D perhaps matches TRBD2 (7 bases). Trimming removed 8 bases at V and 5 bases at J, with 18 bases between. The CDR3 runs 14 residues. In germline, CDR1 is MNHEY, CDR2 SMNVEV (reference sequence).

The rearrangement links TRBV7-8 to TRBJ2-5, with D perhaps matching TRBD1 (5 bases). V lost 1 base and J 1 base, leaving 13 bases between the germline ends. The CDR3 is 16 amino acids. Germline lookup yields CDR1 SGHVS and CDR2 FQNEAQ. As DNA, the CDR3 is TGTGCCAGCAGCTTAGGGAGATGGGGCACCCAAGAGACCCAGTACTTC. Residues: CASSLGRWGTQETQYF.

J is TRBJ2-1 and V is TRBV4-3; tentatively, D is TRBD2 (6 bases). V lost 1 base to trimming and J lost 7 bases, with 23 bases between them. The CDR3 is made up of 18 amino acids. The germline V gene has CDR1 LGHNA and CDR2 YSLEER. As DNA, the CDR3 is TGCGCCAGCAGCCAAGCCCCTATAGGGCGGACTGCGGGGAATGAGCAGTTCTTC. Protein sequence: CASSQAPIGRTAGNEQFF.

The J gene is TRBJ1-2, the V gene TRBV6-6, with TRBD1 matching over 9 bases. The V gene end was trimmed by 3 bases and the J gene end by 8 bases; junction bases not matched to a gene: 7. Germline loops: CDR1 MNHNY, CDR2 SVGAGI (reference sequence). The CDR3 consists of 14 residues. This CDR3 reads CASSYMGDRDGYTF. In DNA, the CDR3 is TGTGCCAGCAGTTATATGGGGGACAGGGACGGCTACACCTTC.

The chain has TRBV5-1 and TRBJ2-7, with 9 bases identical to TRBD1. This CDR3 is built from 16 residues. CDR1 and CDR2 from the germline V gene are SGHRS and YFSETQ. With 0 bases clipped from V and 1 base from J, the junction kept 5 bases outside the gene matches. This CDR3 reads CASSLGDRVASYEQYF. The CDR3 nucleotides read TGCGCCAGCAGCTTGGGGGACAGGGTGGCATCCTACGAGCAGTACTTC.

The chain recombines TRBV11-3 with TRBJ1-2; 10 positions agree with TRBD1. Germline values: CDR1 SGHNT, CDR2 YENEEA. The J segment lost 3 bases and the V segment lost 5 bases, leaving 9 bases of the junction unmatched. CDR3 size: 16 residues. The CDR3 reads CASSPPGQGIDYGYTF. CDR3 nucleotide sequence: TGTGCCAGCAGCCCACCGGGACAGGGGATCGACTATGGCTACACCTTC.

The gene calls are TRBV6-5 and TRBJ2-1, with a weak D call TRBD2 (6 bases). Germline CDR1 reads MNHEY; CDR2 reads SVGAGI. The V end lost 1 base, the J end lost 3 bases, and 10 bases lay between the germline ends. This CDR3 region has 15 residues. The CDR3 sequence is CASSYFGGSYNEQFF. CDR3 nucleotide sequence: TGTGCCAGCAGTTACTTCGGGGGTAGCTACAATGAGCAGTTCTTC.

This chain uses TRBV18 with TRBJ1-1; D uncertain. This CDR3 region has 15 residues. V was pared by 1 base and J by 0 bases, with 9 bases between. The germline V gene has CDR1 KGHSH and CDR2 LQKENI. CDR3 DNA sequence: TGTGCCAGCTCACCACAGGCAGGCTTGAACACTGAAGCTTTCTTT. Protein product: CASSPQAGLNTEAFF.

The V call is TRBV18, the J call TRBJ2-7; weak D call: TRBD1 (6 bases). V was clipped by 6 bases and J by 7 bases, with 10 bases between them. Germline CDR1 KGHSH, CDR2 LQKENI. CDR3 length: 11 amino acids. CDR3 protein: CASSQDREQYF. The CDR3 DNA reads TGTGCCAGCTCGCAGGACAGAGAGCAGTACTTC.

The chain links TRBV2 to TRBJ2-1, with D possibly matching TRBD2 (7 bases). This CDR3 has 14 residues. Deletions cut 7 bases from V and 6 bases from J, with 16 bases between. Germline values: CDR1 SNHLY, CDR2 FYNNEI. The CDR3 here is CASTSGGRGNEQFF. The CDR3 DNA is TGTGCCAGCACATCCGGGGGGCGGGGCAATGAGCAGTTCTTC.

The V call is TRBV29-1, the J call TRBJ1-1; 8 bases align to TRBD1. This CDR3 region has 12 residues. The germline CDR1 and CDR2 sequences are SQVTM and ANQGSEA. J was trimmed by 5 bases and V by 5 bases; bases with no gene match: 4. CDR3 nucleotides: TGCAGCGTTACAGGGGGGGATACTGAAGCTTTCTTT. Its translation is CSVTGGDTEAFF.

The V call is TRBV19, the J call TRBJ1-2, with D maybe TRBD1 (5 bases). Trimming took 7 bases from V and 8 from J, leaving 23 bases between them. The CDR3 spans 15 residues. Germline V gene sequence: CDR1 LNHDA, CDR2 SQIVND (reference sequence). CDR3 protein: CASNFLGGKSYGYTF. CDR3 in DNA: TGTGCCAGTAATTTTCTCGGGGGGAAGAGCTACGGCTACACCTTC.